The sequence of this T cell receptor (beta chain) was determined in a study of blood T cell repertoires in COVID-19 (dated by TCRdb to the early 2020s). Some background on the complete study: Samples from collaborators originated in the United States, Italy and Spain and spanned both the acute and convalescent phases of COVID-19. The material from the prospective study consisted of cDNA or gDNA derived from T cells, B-cell-depleted T cells, or PBMCs. The dataset comprised deeply sampled blood TCRbeta repertoires from subjects exposed to, actively infected with, or recovered from COVID-19. A freely available public database, intended as a resource for researchers studying the immune response to SARS-CoV-2, is where the repertoires were released. The samples were drawn from two sources: the first 160 participants of the ongoing ImmuneRACE study, and some 1,300 subjects contributed by 6 global collaborators. The sample metadata nearly always contained a de-identified subject ID, COVID-19 status, age in years and sex. Where HLA class I and class II types were available, the types were taken from metadata supplied by the sample provider, not from assay-based typing. Summary of the overall study and its limitations: How much clinical and demographic metadata was included differed by source and by participant, and the metadata was provided uncurated.

Each collaborating institution followed its own protocols to collect whole blood in K2EDTA tubes. Collaborator samples were shipped for TCRbeta analysis as frozen whole blood, isolated PBMCs, or DNA extracted from either sample type. As encoded in the germline V gene, CDR1 is SGHTA while CDR2 is FQGNSA. Taken from cysteine to phenylalanine, the CDR3 has 15 residues. The read is trimmed to its CDR3 DNA, 45 bases read in frame from base 1. V ends up 3 bases short and J 1 base short, with an unmatched junction base count of 4. Remarks on this clone: Its antigen specificity is not known. Base quality data are lacking; no much larger clone is found one base away.

The immunoSEQ Assay, a bias-controlled multiplex PCR, was used to amplify TCRbeta CDR3 regions from genomic DNA. As for the authors' bioinformatics: The number of nucleated cells in each sample was estimated by amplification of reference gene primers within the assay. To quantify the absolute abundance of each unique TCRbeta CDR3 rearrangement, sequence reads were collapsed and filtered. Productive Simpson clonality was computed per sample as the square root of Simpson's diversity index over productive rearrangements. TCRdb obtained this table from immuneACCESS and retained in-frame rearrangements with V and J assigned. These tables miss some clones; where compared with another copy, unresolved V genes account for less than half of the shortfall, and the remainder is unexplained. The DNA gave D and trimming, while V, J and clone size come from that table. Within this sample are under 250,000 clones, with about nine tenths of them counted one time only. The ten largest account for 2.7% of the sample.

Sequencing input: peripheral blood. The chain employs TRBV7-2 and TRBJ2-5; a stretch of 8 junction bases matches TRBD2. The sequence derives from a woman aged 55 to 70 with acute or convalescent COVID-19. The bases read TGTGCCAGCAGCTTCTCCGGGACTAGCCAAGAGACCCAGTACTTC. Translated, it reads CASSFSGTSQETQYF. The reference TRBV7-2 and TRBJ2-5 proteins fill in what lies around the CDR3, so the full variable domain reads GAGVSQSPSNKVTEKGKDVELRCDPISGHTALYWYRQSLGQGLEFLIYFQGNSAPDKSGLPSDRFSAERTGGSVSTLTIQRTQQEDSAVYLCASSFSGTSQETQYFGPGTRLLVL.